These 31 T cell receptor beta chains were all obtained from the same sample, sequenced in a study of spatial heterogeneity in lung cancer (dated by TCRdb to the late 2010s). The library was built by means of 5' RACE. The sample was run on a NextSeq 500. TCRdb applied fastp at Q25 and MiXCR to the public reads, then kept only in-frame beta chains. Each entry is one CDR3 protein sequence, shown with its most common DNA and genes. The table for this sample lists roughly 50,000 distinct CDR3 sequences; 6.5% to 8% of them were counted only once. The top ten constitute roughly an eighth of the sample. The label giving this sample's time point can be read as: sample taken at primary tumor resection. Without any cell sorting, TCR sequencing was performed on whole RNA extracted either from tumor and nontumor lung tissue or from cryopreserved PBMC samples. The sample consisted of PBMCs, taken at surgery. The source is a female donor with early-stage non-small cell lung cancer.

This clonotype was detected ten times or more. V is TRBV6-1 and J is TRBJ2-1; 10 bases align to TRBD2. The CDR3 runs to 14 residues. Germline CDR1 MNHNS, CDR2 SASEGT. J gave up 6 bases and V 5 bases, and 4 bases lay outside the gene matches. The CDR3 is CASSPRLAGNEQFF. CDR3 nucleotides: TGTGCCAGCAGTCCCCGACTAGCGGGCAATGAGCAGTTCTTC.

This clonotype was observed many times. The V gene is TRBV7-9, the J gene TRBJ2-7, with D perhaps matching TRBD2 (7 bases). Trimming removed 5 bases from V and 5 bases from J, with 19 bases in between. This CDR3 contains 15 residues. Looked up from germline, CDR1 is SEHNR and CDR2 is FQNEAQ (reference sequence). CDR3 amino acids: CASSLVLGGADEQYF. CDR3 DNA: TGTGCCAGCAGCCTTGTTTTAGGGGGGGCCGACGAGCAGTACTTC.

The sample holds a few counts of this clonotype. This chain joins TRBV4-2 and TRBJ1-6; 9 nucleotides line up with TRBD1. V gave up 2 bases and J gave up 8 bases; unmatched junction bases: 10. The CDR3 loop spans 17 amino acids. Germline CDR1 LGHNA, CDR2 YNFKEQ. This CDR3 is CASSQPNLQGADSPLHF. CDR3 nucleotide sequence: TGTGCCAGCAGCCAACCAAACCTACAGGGGGCGGATTCACCCCTCCACTTT.

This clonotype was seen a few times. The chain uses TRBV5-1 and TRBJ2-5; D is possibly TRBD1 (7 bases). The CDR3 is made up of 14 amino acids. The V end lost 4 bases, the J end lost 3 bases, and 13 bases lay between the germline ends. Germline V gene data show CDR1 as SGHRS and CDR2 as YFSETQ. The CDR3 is CASSPGQREETQYF. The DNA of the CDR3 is TGCGCCAGCAGCCCGGGACAGCGGGAAGAGACCCAGTACTTC.

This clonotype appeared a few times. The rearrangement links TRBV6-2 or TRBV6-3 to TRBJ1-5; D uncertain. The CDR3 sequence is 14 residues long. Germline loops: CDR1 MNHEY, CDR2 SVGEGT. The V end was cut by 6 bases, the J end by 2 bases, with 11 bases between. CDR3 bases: TGTGCCAGCAGCCCGGGTTGGGGCAATCAGCCCCAGCATTTT. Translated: CASSPGWGNQPQHF.

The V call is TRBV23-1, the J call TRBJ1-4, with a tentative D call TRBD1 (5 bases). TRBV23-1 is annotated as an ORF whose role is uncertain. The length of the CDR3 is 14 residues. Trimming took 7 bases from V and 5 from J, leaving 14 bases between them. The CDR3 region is CASIVPGLNEKLFF. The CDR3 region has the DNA TGCGCCAGCATAGTCCCAGGGTTAAATGAAAAACTGTTTTTT.

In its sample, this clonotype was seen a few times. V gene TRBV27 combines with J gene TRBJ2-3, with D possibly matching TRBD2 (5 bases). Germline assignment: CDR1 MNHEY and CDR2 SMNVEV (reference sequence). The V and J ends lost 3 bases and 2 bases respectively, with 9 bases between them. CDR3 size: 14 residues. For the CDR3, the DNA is TGTGCCAGCAGTTTTGGGGAGTACACAGATACGCAGTATTTT. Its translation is CASSFGEYTDTQYF.

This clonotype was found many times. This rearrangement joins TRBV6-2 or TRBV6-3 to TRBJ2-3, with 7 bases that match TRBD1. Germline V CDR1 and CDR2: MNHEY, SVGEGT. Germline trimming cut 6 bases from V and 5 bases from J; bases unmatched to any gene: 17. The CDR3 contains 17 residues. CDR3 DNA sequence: TGTGCCAGCAGAAGACTGACAGGGAATCTCGGCTTAGATACGCAGTATTTT. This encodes CASRRLTGNLGLDTQYF.

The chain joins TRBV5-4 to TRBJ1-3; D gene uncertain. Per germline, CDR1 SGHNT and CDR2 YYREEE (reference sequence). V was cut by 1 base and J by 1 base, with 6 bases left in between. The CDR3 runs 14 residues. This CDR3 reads CASSLSGSGNTIYF. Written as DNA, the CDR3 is TGTGCCAGCAGCTTGTCCGGGTCTGGAAACACCATATATTTT.

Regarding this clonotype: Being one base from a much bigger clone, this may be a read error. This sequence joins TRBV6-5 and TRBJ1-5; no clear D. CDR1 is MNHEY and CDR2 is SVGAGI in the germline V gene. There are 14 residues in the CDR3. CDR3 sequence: CVSRPGPGNQPQHF. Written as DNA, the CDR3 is TGTGTCAGCAGGCCAGGACCTGGGAATCAGCCCCAGCATTTT.

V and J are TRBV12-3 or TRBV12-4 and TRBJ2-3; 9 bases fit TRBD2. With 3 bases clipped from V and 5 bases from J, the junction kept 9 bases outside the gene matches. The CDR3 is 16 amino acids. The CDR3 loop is CASSLSAGGLGDTQYF. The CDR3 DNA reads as TGTGCCAGCAGTTTGTCCGCGGGGGGGCTGGGAGATACGCAGTATTTT.

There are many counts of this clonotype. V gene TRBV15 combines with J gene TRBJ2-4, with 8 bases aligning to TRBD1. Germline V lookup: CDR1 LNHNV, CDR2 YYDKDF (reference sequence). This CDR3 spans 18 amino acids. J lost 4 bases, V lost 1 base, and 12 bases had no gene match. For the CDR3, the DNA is TGTGCCACCAGCAGAGTAAGGGGATCAGGGGGCACGAAAAACATTCAGTACTTC. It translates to CATSRVRGSGGTKNIQYF.

In DNA form, the CDR3 reads TGTGCCAGCAGCCCTGACAGGGCCTACTACAATGAGCAGTTCTTC. Its translation: CASSPDRAYYNEQFF. The chain is built from TRBV7-9 and TRBJ2-1; 7 nucleotides align to TRBD1. The germline V gene encodes CDR1 SEHNR and CDR2 FQNEAQ (reference sequence). This CDR3 has 15 amino acids. With V trimmed by 5 bases and J by 3 bases, 7 bases remained unmatched.

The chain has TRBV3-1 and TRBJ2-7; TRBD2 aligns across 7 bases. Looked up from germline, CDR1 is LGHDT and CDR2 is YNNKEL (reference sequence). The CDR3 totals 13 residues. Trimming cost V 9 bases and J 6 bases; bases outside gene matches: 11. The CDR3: CASSLTSNSEQYF. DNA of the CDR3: TGTGCCAGTTCTTTGACTAGCAACAGCGAGCAGTACTTC.

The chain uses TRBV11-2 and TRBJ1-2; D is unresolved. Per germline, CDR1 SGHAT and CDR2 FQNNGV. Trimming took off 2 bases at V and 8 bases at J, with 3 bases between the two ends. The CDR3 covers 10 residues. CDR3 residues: CASSLLGYTF. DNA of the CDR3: TGTGCCAGCAGCTTATTGGGCTACACCTTC. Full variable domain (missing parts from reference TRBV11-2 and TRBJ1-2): EAGVAQSPRYKIIEKRQSVAFWCNPISGHATLYWYQQILGQGPKLLIQFQNNGVVDDSQLPKDRFSAERLKGVDSTLKIQPAKLEDSAVYLCASSLLGYTFGSGTRLTVV.

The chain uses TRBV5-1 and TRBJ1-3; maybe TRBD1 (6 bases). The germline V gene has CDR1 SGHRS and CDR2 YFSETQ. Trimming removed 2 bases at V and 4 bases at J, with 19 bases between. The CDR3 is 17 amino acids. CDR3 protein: CASSLQGVMEVGNTIYF. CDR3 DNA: TGCGCCAGCAGCTTACAGGGTGTCATGGAAGTCGGAAACACCATATATTTT. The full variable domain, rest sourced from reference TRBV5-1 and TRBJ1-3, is KAGVTQTPRYLIKTRGQQVTLSCSPISGHRSVSWYQQTPGQGLQFLFEYFSETQRNKGNFPGRFSGRQFSNSRSEMNVSTLELGDSALYLCASSLQGVMEVGNTIYFGEGSWLTVV.

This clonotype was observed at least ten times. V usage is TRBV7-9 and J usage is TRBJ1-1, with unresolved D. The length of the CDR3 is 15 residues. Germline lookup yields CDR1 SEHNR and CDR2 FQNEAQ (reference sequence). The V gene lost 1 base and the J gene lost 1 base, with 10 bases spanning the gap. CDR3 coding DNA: TGTGCCAGCAGCTTAGGAGGAGGCGGGAACACTGAAGCTTTCTTT. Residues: CASSLGGGGNTEAFF.

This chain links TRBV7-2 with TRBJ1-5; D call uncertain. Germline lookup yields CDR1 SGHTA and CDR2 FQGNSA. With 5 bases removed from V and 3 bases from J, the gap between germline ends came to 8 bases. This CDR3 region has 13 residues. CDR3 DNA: TGTGCCAGCAGCCAAGACACCAATCAGCCCCAGCATTTT. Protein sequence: CASSQDTNQPQHF.

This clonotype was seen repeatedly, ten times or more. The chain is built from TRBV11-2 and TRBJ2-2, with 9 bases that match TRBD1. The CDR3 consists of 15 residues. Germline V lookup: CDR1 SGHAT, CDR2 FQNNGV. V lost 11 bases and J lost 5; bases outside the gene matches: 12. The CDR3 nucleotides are TGTGCCGGTAACCCCAGGACAGGGGCAACCGGGGAGCTGTTTTTT. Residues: CAGNPRTGATGELFF.

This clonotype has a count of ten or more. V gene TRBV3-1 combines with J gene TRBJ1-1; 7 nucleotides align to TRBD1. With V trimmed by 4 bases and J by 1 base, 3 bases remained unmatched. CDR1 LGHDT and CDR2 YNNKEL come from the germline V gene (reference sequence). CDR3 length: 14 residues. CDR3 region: CASSRNRGNTEAFF. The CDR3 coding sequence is TGTGCCAGCAGCCGGAACAGGGGGAACACTGAAGCTTTCTTT.

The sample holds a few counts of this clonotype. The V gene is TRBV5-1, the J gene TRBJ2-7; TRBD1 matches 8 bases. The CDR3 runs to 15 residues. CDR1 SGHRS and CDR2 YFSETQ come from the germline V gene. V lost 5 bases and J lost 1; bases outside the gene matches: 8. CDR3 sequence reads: CASRPTGERSYEQYF. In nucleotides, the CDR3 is TGCGCCAGCAGACCGACAGGGGAGAGGTCCTACGAGCAGTACTTC.

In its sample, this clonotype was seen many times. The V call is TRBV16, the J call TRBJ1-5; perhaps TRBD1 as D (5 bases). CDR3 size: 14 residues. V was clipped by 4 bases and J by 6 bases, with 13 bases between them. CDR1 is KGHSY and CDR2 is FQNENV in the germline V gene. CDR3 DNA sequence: TGTGCCAGCAGCCCTAATCTGGGGGGTCAGCCCCAGCATTTT. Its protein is CASSPNLGGQPQHF.

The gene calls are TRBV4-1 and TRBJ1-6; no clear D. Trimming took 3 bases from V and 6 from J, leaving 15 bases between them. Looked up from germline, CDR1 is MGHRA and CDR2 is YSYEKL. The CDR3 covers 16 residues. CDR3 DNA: TGCGCCAGCAGCCACCAGACCCCGCTCCTTAATTCACCCCTCCACTTT. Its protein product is CASSHQTPLLNSPLHF.

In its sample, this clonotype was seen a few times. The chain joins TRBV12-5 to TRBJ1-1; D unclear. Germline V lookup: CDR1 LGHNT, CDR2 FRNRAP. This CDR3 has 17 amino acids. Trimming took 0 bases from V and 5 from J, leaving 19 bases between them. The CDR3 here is CASGLVRGLNGETEAFF. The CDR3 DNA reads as TGTGCTAGTGGTTTGGTACGTGGCCTCAACGGAGAGACTGAAGCTTTCTTT.

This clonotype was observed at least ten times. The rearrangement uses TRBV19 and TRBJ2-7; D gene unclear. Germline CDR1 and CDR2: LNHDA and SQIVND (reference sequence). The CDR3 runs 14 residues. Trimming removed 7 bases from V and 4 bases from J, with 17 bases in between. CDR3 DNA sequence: TGTGCCAGTAAGAGTGGAGTCGGAACTTACGAGCAGTACTTC. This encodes CASKSGVGTYEQYF.

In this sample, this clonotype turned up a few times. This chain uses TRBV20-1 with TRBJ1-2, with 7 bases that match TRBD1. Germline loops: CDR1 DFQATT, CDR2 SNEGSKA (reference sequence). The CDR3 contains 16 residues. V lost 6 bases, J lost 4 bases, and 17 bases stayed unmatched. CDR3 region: CSAPFPDRTSSYGYTF. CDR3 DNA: TGCAGTGCCCCATTCCCGGACAGGACAAGCTCCTATGGCTACACCTTC.

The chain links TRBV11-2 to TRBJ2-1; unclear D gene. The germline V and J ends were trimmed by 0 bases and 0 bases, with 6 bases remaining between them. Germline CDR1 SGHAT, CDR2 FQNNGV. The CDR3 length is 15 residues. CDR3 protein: CASSLEHFSYNEQFF. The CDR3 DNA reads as TGTGCCAGCAGCTTAGAACATTTCTCCTACAATGAGCAGTTCTTC. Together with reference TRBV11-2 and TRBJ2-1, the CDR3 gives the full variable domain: EAGVAQSPRYKIIEKRQSVAFWCNPISGHATLYWYQQILGQGPKLLIQFQNNGVVDDSQLPKDRFSAERLKGVDSTLKIQPAKLEDSAVYLCASSLEHFSYNEQFFGPGTRLTVL.

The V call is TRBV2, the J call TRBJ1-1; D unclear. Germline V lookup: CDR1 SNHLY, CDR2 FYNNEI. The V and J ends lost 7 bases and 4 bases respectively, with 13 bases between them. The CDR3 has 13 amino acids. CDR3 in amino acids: CASTGEGITEAFF. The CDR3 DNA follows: TGTGCCAGCACCGGAGAGGGAATCACTGAAGCTTTCTTT. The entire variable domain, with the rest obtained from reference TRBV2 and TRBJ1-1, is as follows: EPEVTQTPSHQVTQMGQEVILRCVPISNHLYFYWYRQILGQKVEFLVSFYNNEISEKSEIFDDQFSVERPDGSNFTLKIRSTKLEDSAMYFCASTGEGITEAFFGQGTRLTVV.

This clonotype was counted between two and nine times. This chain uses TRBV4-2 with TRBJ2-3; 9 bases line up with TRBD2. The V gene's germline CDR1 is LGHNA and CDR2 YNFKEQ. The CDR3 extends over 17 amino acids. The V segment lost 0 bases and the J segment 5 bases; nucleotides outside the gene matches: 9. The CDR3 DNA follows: TGTGCCAGCAGCCAAGATCTGGCGGGGGGGCCGGAAGATACGCAGTATTTT. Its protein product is CASSQDLAGGPEDTQYF.

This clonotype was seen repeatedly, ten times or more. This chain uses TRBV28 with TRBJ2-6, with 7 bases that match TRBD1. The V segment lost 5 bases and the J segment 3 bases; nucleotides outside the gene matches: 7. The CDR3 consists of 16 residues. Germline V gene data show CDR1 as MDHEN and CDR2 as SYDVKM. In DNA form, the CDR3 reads TGTGCCAGCAGTGCCCTAGGGGGCCTTGGGGCCAACGTCCTGACTTTC. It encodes CASSALGGLGANVLTF.

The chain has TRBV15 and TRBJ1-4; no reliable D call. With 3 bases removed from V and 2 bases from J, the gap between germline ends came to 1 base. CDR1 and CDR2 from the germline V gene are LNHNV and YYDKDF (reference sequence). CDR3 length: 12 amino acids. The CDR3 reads CATSRTNEKLFF. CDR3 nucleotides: TGTGCCACCAGCAGGACTAATGAAAAACTGTTTTTT. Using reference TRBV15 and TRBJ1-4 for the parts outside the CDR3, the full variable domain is DAMVIQNPRYQVTQFGKPVTLSCSQTLNHNVMYWYQQKSSQAPKLLFHYYDKDFNNEADTPDNFQSRRPNTSFCFLDIRSPGLGDTAMYLCATSRTNEKLFFGSGTQLSVL.